A single sample is the source of the 18 T cell receptor beta chains below, sequenced in a study of cytomegalovirus exposure and HLA in healthy donors. Both 60 Vbeta primers and 13 Jbeta primers went into the PCR. Only in-frame clones appear in the TCRdb table, and some are missing; sequencing was by immunoSEQ multiplex PCR. The sample's table shows 70,000 to 85,000 clones. Sequencing was done on a sample of PBMCs. The origin of the receptors is a female donor in good health and CMV-seropositive.

CDR3 protein: CASSLRGHADTQYF. CDR3 sequence (DNA): TGTGCCAGCAGCTTAAGGGGGCACGCAGATACGCAGTATTTT. The genes are TRBV7-3 and TRBJ2-3; the D gene is possibly TRBD1 (6 bases). This CDR3 is built from 14 residues. Germline lookup yields CDR1 SGHTA and CDR2 FQGTGA. Trimming removed 1 base from V and 4 bases from J, with 9 bases in between.

This rearrangement joins TRBV19 to TRBJ2-7, with D possibly being TRBD1 (7 bases). Germline CDR1 reads LNHDA; CDR2 reads SQIVND (reference sequence). Trimming left V 6 bases short and J 9 bases short, with 21 bases between. This CDR3 is built from 14 residues. The CDR3: CASRPTRDSFGQYF. The CDR3 nucleotides are TGTGCCAGTAGGCCGACGCGGGACAGTTTCGGGCAGTACTTC.

The V gene is TRBV4-1, the J gene TRBJ2-3; D gene unclear. The CDR3 consists of 12 residues. Deletions cut 0 bases from V and 7 bases from J, with 5 bases between. Per the germline V gene, CDR1 is MGHRA and CDR2 is YSYEKL. The CDR3 reads CASSQDIYTQYF. DNA for the CDR3: TGCGCCAGCAGCCAAGATATATATACGCAGTATTTT.

This chain connects TRBV28 to TRBJ1-2, with D unclear. CDR3 length equals 17 residues. Deletions cut 2 bases from V and 7 bases from J, with 23 bases between. Germline V gives CDR1 MDHEN, CDR2 SYDVKM. The CDR3 DNA is TGTGCCAGCAGTTTAGGGCCGGGCGGGCAGGATCCCTTTGGCTACACCTTC. Translated: CASSLGPGGQDPFGYTF.

The CDR3 loop is CASSLGHRDSKNTEAFF. DNA of the CDR3: TGCGCCAGCAGCTTAGGACACAGGGACAGCAAGAACACTGAAGCTTTCTTT. V gene TRBV5-1 combines with J gene TRBJ1-1, with 7 nucleotides matching TRBD1. Germline CDR1 is SGHRS and CDR2 is YFSETQ. The V and J ends lost 2 bases and 1 base, in that order; junction bases with no gene match: 11. CDR3 size: 17 residues.

The genes are TRBV18 and TRBJ2-1, with D perhaps TRBD2 (5 bases). Trimming cost V 8 bases and J 3 bases, with 14 bases left between them. The germline V gene encodes CDR1 KGHSH and CDR2 LQKENI. CDR3 length equals 14 residues. CDR3 DNA sequence: TGTGCCAGCGCCGGAGGAGGCGGCTACAATGAGCAGTTCTTC. Its translation: CASAGGGGYNEQFF.

The chain links TRBV30 to TRBJ1-6; 9 nucleotides align to TRBD1. The CDR3 length is 13 residues. Germline-derived CDR1 and CDR2 are GTSNPN and SVGIG (reference sequence). Unmatched junction bases numbered 5, after V lost 5 bases and J lost 9 bases. CDR3 in amino acids: CAWHRGQSSPLHF. The CDR3 bases are TGTGCCTGGCACAGGGGGCAAAGTTCACCCCTCCACTTT.

The chain employs TRBV19 and TRBJ2-1, with 15 positions matching TRBD2. Germline CDR1 reads LNHDA; CDR2 reads SQIVND (reference sequence). The CDR3 length is 17 residues. V was pared by 7 bases and J by 4 bases, with 8 bases of the junction left unmatched. The CDR3 sequence is CASTKWTSGRDYNEQFF. The DNA for the CDR3 is TGTGCCAGTACTAAATGGACTAGCGGGAGGGATTACAATGAGCAGTTCTTC.

V is TRBV5-8 and J is TRBJ2-1; TRBD1 aligns across 10 bases. The germline CDR1 and CDR2 sequences are SGHTS and YDEGEE. Trimming took 1 base from V and 6 from J; bases not matched to a gene: 4. CDR3 length equals 15 residues. The DNA of the CDR3 is TGTGCCAGCAGCTTGTTGGGACAGGGGCTCAATGAGCAGTTCTTC. The encoded protein is CASSLLGQGLNEQFF.

This chain connects TRBV19 to TRBJ2-2; 12 positions match TRBD2. V was clipped by 4 bases and J by 6 bases; unmatched bases: 12. CDR3 size: 18 residues. CDR1 and CDR2 (germline): LNHDA, SQIVND (reference sequence). This CDR3 is CASSKGSPSGRASGELFF. The CDR3 nucleotides are TGTGCCAGTAGTAAGGGTTCCCCTAGCGGGAGGGCCTCCGGGGAGCTGTTTTTT.

The chain has TRBV27 and TRBJ1-1; D is perhaps TRBD1 (5 bases). The CDR3 runs 15 residues. Germline values: CDR1 MNHEY, CDR2 SMNVEV (reference sequence). The germline V and J ends were trimmed by 3 bases and 3 bases, with 14 bases remaining between them. CDR3 sequence: CASSFFLGAYTEAFF. As DNA, the CDR3 is TGTGCCAGCAGTTTCTTTCTAGGGGCCTACACTGAAGCTTTCTTT.

As for this clone: At one of its ends the junction is not consistent with the germline gene, which may arise from a read error. This rearrangement joins TRBV6-1 to TRBJ2-1; tentative D call: TRBD1 (6 bases). Germline-derived CDR1 and CDR2 are MNHNS and SASEGT. The CDR3 loop spans 15 amino acids. This chain's CDR3 is CASSVGTISDNEQFF. The CDR3 DNA reads TGTGCCAGCAGTGTCGGGACAATCTCCGACAATGAGCAGTTCTTC.

The chain combines TRBV6-5 with TRBJ1-2, with D possibly TRBD1 on 5 matching bases. The germline CDR1 and CDR2 sequences are MNHEY and SVGAGI. There are 14 residues in the CDR3. Trimming shortened V by 0 bases and J by 4 bases, and 9 bases separated the two germline ends. The DNA for the CDR3 is TGTGCCAGCAGTTACTCGCCAGGGTTCTATGGCTACACCTTC. Translation gives CASSYSPGFYGYTF.

J is TRBJ1-1 and V is TRBV29-1; maybe TRBD1 (5 bases). CDR3 size: 13 residues. V lost 6 bases to trimming and J lost 2 bases, with 13 bases between them. Germline V gene sequence: CDR1 SQVTM, CDR2 ANQGSEA. DNA of the CDR3: TGCAGCGTACAAGGGGTTTACAACACTGAAGCTTTCTTT. This translates into CSVQGVYNTEAFF.

The chain recombines TRBV20-1 with TRBJ1-1; D ambiguous. The CDR3 consists of 11 residues. The V gene's germline CDR1 is DFQATT and CDR2 SNEGSKA (reference sequence). V shed 6 bases and J shed 11 bases, with 16 bases lying between them. The CDR3 sequence: CSAPRLMAAFF. DNA for the CDR3: TGCAGTGCCCCAAGATTAATGGCCGCTTTCTTT.

The rearrangement uses TRBV6-5 and TRBJ2-2, with 12 bases aligning to TRBD1. This CDR3 is 15 amino acids long. Germline values: CDR1 MNHEY, CDR2 SVGAGI. V lost 6 bases, J lost 6 bases, and 5 bases stayed unmatched. CDR3 DNA sequence: TGTGCCAGCAGCAAAGGGACAGGGGGCCCCGGGGAGCTGTTTTTT. It is translated as CASSKGTGGPGELFF.

DNA for the CDR3: TGTGCCAGCAGCCCGACAGGGGTAAATTCACCCCTCCACTTT. Translation: CASSPTGVNSPLHF. The chain carries TRBV7-2 and TRBJ1-6; 8 bases agree with TRBD1. Trimming at V came to 5 bases and at J to 7 bases, leaving 4 bases not matched to a gene. CDR3 length: 14 residues. Germline V gene lookup returns CDR1 SGHTA and CDR2 FQGNSA.

J is TRBJ2-5 and V is TRBV10-3; the match to TRBD1 covers 8 bases. The CDR3 extends over 17 amino acids. Germline V gene sequence: CDR1 ENHRY, CDR2 SYGVKD. The junction had 15 bases not matched to a gene; V was cut back by 6 bases and J by 3 bases. The CDR3 is CAISGDRGGIVEETQYF. Written as DNA, the CDR3 is TGTGCCATCAGCGGTGACAGGGGAGGAATAGTCGAAGAGACCCAGTACTTC.